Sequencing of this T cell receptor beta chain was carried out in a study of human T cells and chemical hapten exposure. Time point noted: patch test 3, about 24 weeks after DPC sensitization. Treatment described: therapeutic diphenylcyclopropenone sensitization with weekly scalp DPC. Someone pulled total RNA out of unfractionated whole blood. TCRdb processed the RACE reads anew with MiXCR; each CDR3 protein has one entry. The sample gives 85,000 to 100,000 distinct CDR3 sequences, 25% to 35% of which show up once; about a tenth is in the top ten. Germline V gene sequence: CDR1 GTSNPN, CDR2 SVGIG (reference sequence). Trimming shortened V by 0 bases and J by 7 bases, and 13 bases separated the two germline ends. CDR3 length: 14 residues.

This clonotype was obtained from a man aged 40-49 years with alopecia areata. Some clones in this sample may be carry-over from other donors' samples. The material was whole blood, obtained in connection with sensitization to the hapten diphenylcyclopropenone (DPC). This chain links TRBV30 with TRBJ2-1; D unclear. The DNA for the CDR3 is TGTGCCTGGAGTGTACGGGCTGTTCGGAATGAGCAGTTCTTC. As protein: CAWSVRAVRNEQFF.